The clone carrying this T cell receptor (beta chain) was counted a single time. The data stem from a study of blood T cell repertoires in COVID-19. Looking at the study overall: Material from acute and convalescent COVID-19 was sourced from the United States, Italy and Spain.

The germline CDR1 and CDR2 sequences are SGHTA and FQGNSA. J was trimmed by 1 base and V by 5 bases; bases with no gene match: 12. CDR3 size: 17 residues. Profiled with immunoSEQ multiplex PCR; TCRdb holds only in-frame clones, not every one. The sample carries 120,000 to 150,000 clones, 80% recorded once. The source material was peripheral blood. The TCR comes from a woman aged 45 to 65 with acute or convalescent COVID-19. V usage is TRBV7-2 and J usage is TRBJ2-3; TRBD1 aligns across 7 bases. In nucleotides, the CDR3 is TGTGCCAGCAGCGAGATCAAGGGGGCGCGGGGCACAGATACGCAGTATTTT. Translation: CASSEIKGARGTDTQYF.